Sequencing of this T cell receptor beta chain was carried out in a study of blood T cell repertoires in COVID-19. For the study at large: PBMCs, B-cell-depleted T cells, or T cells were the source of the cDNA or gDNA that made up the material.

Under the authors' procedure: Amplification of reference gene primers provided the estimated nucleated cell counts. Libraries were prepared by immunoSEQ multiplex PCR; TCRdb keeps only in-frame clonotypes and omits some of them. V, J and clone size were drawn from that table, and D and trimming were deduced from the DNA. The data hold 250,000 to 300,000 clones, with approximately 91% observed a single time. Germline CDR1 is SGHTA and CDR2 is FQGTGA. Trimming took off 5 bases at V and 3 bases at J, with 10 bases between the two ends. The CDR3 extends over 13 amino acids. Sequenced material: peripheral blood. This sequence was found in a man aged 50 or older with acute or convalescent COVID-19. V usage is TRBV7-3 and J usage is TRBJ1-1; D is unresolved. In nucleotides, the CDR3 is TGTGCCAGCAGCAGTCATGCGGACACTGAAGCTTTCTTT. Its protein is CASSSHADTEAFF.